This T cell receptor (beta chain) was captured in a study of siplizumab effects on memory and regulatory T cells. The data were produced by immunoSEQ multiplex PCR, yet TCRdb's version contains in-frame clones alone and is incomplete. The table includes under 8,500 clones, 60% to 70% detected once. Study-level results: Major contributors to the alloresponse seemed to be naive T cells, which also appeared more diverse than memory cells.

This clone is categorized as medium-sized. Its antigen remains unknown. This CDR3 is 15 amino acids long. Germline-derived CDR1 and CDR2 are LNHNV and YYDKDF (reference sequence). With V trimmed by 5 bases and J by 4 bases, 4 bases remained unmatched. The source is a human donor in good health. V gene TRBV15 combines with J gene TRBJ2-6, with 8 bases lining up with TRBD1. Sequencing input: effector memory CD8+ T cells sorted from blood. Subset noted: unstimulated CD8+ effector memory T cells. The CDR3 DNA sequence: TGTGCCACCAGCTCGGACAGGGCCGGGGCCAACGTCCTGACTTTC. Residues: CATSSDRAGANVLTF.